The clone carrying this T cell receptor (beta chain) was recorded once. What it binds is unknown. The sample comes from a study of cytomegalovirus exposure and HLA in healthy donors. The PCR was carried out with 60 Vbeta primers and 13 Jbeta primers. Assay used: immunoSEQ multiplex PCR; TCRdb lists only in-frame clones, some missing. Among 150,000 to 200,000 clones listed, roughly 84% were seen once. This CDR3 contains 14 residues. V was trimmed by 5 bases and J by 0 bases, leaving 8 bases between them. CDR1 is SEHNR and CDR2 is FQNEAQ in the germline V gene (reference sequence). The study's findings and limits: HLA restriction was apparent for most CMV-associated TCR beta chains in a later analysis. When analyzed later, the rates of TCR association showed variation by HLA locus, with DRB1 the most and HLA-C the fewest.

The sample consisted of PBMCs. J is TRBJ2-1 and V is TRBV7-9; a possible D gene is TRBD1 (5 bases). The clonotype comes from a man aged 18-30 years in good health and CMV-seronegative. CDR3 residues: CASSDSSSYNEQFF. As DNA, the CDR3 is TGTGCCAGCAGCGACAGTAGCTCCTACAATGAGCAGTTCTTC.